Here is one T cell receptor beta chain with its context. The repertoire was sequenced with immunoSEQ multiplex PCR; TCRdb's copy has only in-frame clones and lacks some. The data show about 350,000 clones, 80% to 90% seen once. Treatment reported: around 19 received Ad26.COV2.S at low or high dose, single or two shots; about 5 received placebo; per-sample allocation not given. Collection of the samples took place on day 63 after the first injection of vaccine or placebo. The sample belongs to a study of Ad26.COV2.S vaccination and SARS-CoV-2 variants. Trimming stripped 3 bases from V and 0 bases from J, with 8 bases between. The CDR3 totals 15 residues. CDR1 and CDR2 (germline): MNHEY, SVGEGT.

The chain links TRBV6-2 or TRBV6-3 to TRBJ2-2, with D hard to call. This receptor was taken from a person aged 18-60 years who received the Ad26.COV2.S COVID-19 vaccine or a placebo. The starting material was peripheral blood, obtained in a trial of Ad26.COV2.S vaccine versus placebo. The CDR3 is CASSYQHPNTGELFF. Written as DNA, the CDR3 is TGTGCCAGCAGTTATCAACATCCGAACACCGGGGAGCTGTTTTTT.